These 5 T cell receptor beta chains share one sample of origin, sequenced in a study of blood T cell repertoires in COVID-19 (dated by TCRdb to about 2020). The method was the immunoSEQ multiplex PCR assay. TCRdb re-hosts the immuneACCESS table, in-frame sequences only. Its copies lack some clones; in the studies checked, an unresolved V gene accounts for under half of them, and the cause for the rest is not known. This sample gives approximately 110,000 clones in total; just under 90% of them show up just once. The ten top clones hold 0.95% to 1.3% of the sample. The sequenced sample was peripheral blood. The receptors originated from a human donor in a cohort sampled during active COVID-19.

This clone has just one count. The CDR3 DNA reads as TGTGCCAGCAGCCACGACAGGGGACATAGCAATCAGCCCCAGCATTTT. It encodes CASSHDRGHSNQPQHF. V gene TRBV6-2 or TRBV6-3 combines with J gene TRBJ1-5; TRBD1 matches 8 bases. This CDR3 has 16 residues. The germline V gene has CDR1 MNHEY and CDR2 SVGEGT. Trimming removed 6 bases from V and 0 bases from J; junction bases left unmatched: 7.

The CDR3 DNA reads as TGCGCCAGCAGCCGAACAGGGGGCGGCGGTCGAGAGACCCAGTACTTC. Its protein is CASSRTGGGGRETQYF. The genes are TRBV4-1 and TRBJ2-5; 9 bases are a match to TRBD1. Germline V gene sequence: CDR1 MGHRA, CDR2 YSYEKL. The V segment lost 4 bases and the J segment 4 bases; nucleotides outside the gene matches: 10. The CDR3 length is 16 residues.

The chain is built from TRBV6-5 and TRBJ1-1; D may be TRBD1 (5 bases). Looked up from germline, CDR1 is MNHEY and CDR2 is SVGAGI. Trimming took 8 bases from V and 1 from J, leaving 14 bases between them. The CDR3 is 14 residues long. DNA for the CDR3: TGTGCCAGCGGCCGGGGGGGAGGGAACACTGAAGCTTTCTTT. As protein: CASGRGGGNTEAFF.

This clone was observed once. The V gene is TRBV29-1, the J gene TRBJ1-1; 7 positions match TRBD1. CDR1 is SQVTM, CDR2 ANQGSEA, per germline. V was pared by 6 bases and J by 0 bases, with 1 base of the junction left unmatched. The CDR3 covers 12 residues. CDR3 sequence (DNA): TGCAGCGTAGGACAGGTGAACACTGAAGCTTTCTTT. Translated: CSVGQVNTEAFF.

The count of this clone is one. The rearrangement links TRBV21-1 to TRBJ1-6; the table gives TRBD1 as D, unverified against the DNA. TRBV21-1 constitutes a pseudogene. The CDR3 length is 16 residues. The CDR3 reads CASKVHTAGPNSPLHF. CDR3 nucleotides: TGTGCCAGCAAAGTCCACACGGCAGGGCCTAATTCACCCCTCCACTTT.